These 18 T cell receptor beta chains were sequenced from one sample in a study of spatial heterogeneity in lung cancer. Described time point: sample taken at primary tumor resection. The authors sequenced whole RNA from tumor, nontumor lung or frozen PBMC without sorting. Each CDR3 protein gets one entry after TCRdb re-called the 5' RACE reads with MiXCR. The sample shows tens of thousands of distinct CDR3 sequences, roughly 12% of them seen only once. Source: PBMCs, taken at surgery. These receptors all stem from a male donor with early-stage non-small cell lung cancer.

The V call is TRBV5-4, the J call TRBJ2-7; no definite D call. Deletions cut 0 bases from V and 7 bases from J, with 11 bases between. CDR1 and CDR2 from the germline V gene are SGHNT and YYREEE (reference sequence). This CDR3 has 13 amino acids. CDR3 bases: TGTGCCAGCAGCTTGGGTGGTGGAAGGGAGCAGTACTTC. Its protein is CASSLGGGREQYF. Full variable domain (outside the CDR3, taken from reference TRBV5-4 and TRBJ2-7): ETGVTQSPTHLIKTRGQQVTLRCSSQSGHNTVSWYQQALGQGPQFIFQYYREEENGRGNFPPRFSGLQFPNYSSELNVNALELDDSALYLCASSLGGGREQYFGPGTRLTVT.

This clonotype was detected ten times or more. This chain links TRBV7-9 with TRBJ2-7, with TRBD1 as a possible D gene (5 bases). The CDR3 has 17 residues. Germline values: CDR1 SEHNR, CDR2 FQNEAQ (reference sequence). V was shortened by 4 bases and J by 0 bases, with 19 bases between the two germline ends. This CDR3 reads CASSSPRAMNPSYEQYF. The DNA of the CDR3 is TGTGCCAGCAGCTCCCCCAGGGCCATGAACCCCTCCTACGAGCAGTACTTC.

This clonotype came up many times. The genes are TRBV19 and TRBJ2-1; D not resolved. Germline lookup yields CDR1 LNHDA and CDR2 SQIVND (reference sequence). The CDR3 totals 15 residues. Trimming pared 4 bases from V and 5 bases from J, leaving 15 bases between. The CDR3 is CASSRERSNDNEQFF. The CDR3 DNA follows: TGTGCCAGTAGTAGGGAACGCTCAAACGACAATGAGCAGTTCTTC.

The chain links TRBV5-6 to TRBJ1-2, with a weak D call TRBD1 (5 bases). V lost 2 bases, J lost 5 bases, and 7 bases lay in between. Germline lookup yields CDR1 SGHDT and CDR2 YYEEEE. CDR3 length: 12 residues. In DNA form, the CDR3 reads TGTGCCAGCAGCTTCCAGGGTTATGGCTACACCTTC. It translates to CASSFQGYGYTF.

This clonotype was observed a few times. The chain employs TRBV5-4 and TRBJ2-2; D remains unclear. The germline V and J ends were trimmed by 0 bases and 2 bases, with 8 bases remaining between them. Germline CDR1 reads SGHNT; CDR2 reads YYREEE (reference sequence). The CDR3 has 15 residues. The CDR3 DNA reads TGTGCCAGCAGCTTGGGCGGCACCAACACCGGGGAGCTGTTTTTT. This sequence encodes CASSLGGTNTGELFF.

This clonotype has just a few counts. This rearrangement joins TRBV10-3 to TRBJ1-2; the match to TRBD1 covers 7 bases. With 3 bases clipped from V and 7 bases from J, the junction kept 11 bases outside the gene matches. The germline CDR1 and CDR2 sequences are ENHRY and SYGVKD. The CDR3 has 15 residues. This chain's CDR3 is CAISERDSTLRGYTF. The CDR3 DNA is TGTGCCATCAGTGAAAGGGACAGTACTCTCCGTGGCTACACCTTC.

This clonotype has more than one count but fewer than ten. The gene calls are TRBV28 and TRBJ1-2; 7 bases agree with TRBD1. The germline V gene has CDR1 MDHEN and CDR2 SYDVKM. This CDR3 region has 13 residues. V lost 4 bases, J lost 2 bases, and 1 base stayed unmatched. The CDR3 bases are TGTGCCAGCAGTTCGGGACAGAACTATGGCTACACCTTC. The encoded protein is CASSSGQNYGYTF.

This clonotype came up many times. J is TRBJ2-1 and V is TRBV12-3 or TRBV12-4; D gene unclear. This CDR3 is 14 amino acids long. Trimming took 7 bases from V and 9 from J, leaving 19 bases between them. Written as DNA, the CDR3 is TGTGCCAGCACCCGGTTGAATGCAATGGGTGAGCAGTTCTTC. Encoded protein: CASTRLNAMGEQFF.

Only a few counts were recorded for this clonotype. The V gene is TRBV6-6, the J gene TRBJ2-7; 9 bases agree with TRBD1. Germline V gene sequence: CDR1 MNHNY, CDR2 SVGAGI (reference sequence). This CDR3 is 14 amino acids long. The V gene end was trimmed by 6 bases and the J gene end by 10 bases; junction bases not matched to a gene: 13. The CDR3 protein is CASSAPGQGNSQYF. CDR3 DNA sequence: TGTGCCAGCAGCGCTCCGGGACAGGGAAACTCTCAGTACTTC.

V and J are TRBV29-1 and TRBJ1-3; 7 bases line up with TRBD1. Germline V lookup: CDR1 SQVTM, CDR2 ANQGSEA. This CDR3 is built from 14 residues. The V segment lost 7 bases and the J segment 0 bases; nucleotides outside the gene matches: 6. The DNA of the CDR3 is TGCAGCGCCGAGACAGGGTTCTCTGGAAACACCATATATTTT. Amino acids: CSAETGFSGNTIYF.

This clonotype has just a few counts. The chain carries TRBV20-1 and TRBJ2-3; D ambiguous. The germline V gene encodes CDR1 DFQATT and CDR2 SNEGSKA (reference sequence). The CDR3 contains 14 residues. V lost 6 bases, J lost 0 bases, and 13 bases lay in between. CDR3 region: CSAPLGGSTDTQYF. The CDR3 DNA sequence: TGCAGTGCCCCCCTAGGCGGTAGCACAGATACGCAGTATTTT.

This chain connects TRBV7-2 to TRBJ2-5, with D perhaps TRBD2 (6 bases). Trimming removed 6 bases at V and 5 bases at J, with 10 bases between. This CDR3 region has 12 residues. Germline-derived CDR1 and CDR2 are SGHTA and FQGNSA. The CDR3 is CASSREPETQYF. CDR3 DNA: TGTGCCAGCAGTCGGGAGCCCGAGACCCAGTACTTC.

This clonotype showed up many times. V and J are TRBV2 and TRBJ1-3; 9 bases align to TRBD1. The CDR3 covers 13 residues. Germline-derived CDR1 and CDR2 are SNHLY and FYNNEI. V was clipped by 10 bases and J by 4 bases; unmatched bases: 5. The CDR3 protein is CAIWDREGNTIYF. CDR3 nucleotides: TGTGCCATCTGGGACAGGGAAGGAAACACCATATATTTT.

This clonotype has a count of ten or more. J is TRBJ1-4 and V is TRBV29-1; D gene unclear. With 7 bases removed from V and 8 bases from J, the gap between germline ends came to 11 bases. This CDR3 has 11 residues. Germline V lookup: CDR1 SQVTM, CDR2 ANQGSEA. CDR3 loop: CSAEAGEKLFF. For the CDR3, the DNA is TGCAGCGCCGAAGCTGGAGAAAAACTGTTTTTT.

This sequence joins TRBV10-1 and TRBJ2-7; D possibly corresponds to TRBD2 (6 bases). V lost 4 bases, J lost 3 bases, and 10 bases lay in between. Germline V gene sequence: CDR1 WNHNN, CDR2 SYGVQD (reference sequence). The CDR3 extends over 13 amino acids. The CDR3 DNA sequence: TGCGCCAGCAGTGGGGACTGGATCTACGAGCAGTACTTC. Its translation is CASSGDWIYEQYF.

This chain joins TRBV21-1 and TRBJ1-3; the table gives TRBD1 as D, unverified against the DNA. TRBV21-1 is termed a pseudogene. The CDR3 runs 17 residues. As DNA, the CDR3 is TGTGCCAGCAGCAGCTCAGGGGTCAGAAGCTCTGGAAACACCATATATTTT. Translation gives CASSSSGVRSSGNTIYF.

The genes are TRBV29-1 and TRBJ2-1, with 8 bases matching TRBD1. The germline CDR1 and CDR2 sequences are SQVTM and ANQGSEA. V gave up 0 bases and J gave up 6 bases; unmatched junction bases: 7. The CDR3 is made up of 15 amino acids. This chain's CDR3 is CSVEDIGRGLNEQFF. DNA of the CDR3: TGCAGCGTTGAAGATATAGGCAGGGGGCTCAATGAGCAGTTCTTC.

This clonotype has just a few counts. CDR3 coding DNA: TGCGCCAGCAGCGAGGGGACTAGCGTAACAGATACGCAGTATTTT. Translated: CASSEGTSVTDTQYF. The chain links TRBV5-1 to TRBJ2-3; 10 nucleotides line up with TRBD2. Unmatched junction bases numbered 5, after V lost 4 bases and J lost 3 bases. The germline V gene has CDR1 SGHRS and CDR2 YFSETQ. This CDR3 has 15 amino acids.